This T cell receptor (beta chain) was captured by sequencing in a study of cytotoxic CD8 clonotypes in ibrutinib-treated CLL. Depths of 1 in 200,000 to 1 in 1 million T cells were the sequencing target. Assay used: immunoSEQ multiplex PCR; TCRdb lists only in-frame clones, some missing. The sample includes roughly 51,000 clones, about half of them seen just once. General study findings and limits: Relative to age-matched healthy donors, clonality at baseline was higher, and it tracked circulating CD8+ T-cell counts. Before falling back toward baseline at progression, clonality had risen at the time of ibrutinib response.

As for this clone: Its target is unknown.

The TCR sequence derives from a human donor with chronic lymphocytic leukemia. The starting material was PBMCs, obtained after 12 months of ibrutinib treatment.

CDR3 sequence (DNA): TGTGCCAGCAGTGTGAACACCCACACCGGGGAGCTGTTTTTT. Encoded protein: CASSVNTHTGELFF. The gene calls are TRBV5-4 and TRBJ2-2; D call uncertain. Germline V lookup: CDR1 SGHNT, CDR2 YYREEE (reference sequence). Between the trimmed V and J ends, which lost 5 bases and 3 bases, there was a span of 11 bases. The CDR3 length is 14 residues.